Shown below are 21 T cell receptor beta chains from a single sample sequenced in a study of T cells expressing NK-cell markers (dated by TCRdb to the early 2020s). The library was made by 5' RACE. Sequencing instrument: Illumina HiSeq 2000. TCRdb reprocessed the reads and lists each CDR3 protein sequence as a single entry, with no DNA. The sample table holds a few hundred thousand distinct CDR3 sequences. Under 6.5% of the sample is in the top ten clones. Sequencing used blood T cells: a sorted CD56 or NKG2C T cell subset, CD4+ or CD8+ T cells, or bulk PBMC T cells (not recorded which). These receptors were collected from a man between 18 and 69 years old in good health.

This chain joins TRBV12-3 or TRBV12-4 and TRBJ2-3; as DNA is missing, the TRBD2 call by TCRdb cannot be tested. The CDR3 runs to 16 residues. The CDR3 reads CASRGRGDLRTDTQYF.

The chain is built from TRBV29-1 and TRBJ2-3; without DNA, the TCRdb call of TRBD2 cannot be checked. The CDR3 runs to 14 residues. Per the germline V gene, CDR1 is SQVTM and CDR2 is ANQGSEA. The CDR3: CSVAPGLGADTQYF.

This chain joins TRBV21-1 and TRBJ1-3; the D call from TCRdb, TRBD1, cannot be confirmed without DNA. TRBV21-1 is deemed a pseudogene. This CDR3 contains 16 residues. CDR3 protein: CASSNPTGLSGNTIYF.

J is TRBJ2-7 and V is TRBV6-2 or TRBV6-3. CDR3 length: 14 residues. Germline V gives CDR1 MNHEY, CDR2 SVGEGT. This CDR3 reads CASSYAGIGYEQYF.

The chain uses TRBV5-1 and TRBJ1-1; as DNA is missing, the TRBD1 call by TCRdb cannot be tested. The germline CDR1 and CDR2 sequences are SGHRS and YFSETQ. This CDR3 region has 16 residues. This chain's CDR3 is CASSWTGTPRNTEAFF.

This chain connects TRBV7-9 to TRBJ2-3; the TCRdb D gene call, TRBD2, has no DNA to confirm it. The CDR3 sequence is 16 residues long. Germline V lookup: CDR1 SEHNR, CDR2 FQNEAQ (reference sequence). CDR3 residues: CASSLGVGGKKDTQYF.

The chain joins TRBV19 to TRBJ1-5. CDR1 and CDR2 (germline): LNHDA, SQIVND (reference sequence). CDR3 length: 12 amino acids. CDR3 sequence: CASGYSNQPQHF.

This chain links TRBV12-3 or TRBV12-4 with TRBJ2-3; the D call of TRBD2 rests on TCRdb alone, since no DNA is present to check it. The CDR3 covers 15 residues. CDR3: CASSFRAAQQDTQYF.

This chain links TRBV12-3 or TRBV12-4 with TRBJ2-2; no DNA is available, so the TRBD2 call from TCRdb remains unchecked. The CDR3 runs 15 residues. This CDR3 reads CASRPSRQNTGELFF.

J is TRBJ2-5 and V is TRBV27; TCRdb's assignment of TRBD1 cannot be checked, as there is no DNA. Germline CDR1 is MNHEY and CDR2 is SMNVEV (reference sequence). CDR3 length: 14 amino acids. CDR3 region: CASSLWVGGETQYF.

This chain joins TRBV12-3 or TRBV12-4 and TRBJ1-2; TCRdb gives TRBD1 as the D gene, but with no DNA this cannot be confirmed. The CDR3 length is 14 residues. CDR3 protein: CASSPGRGWYGYTF.

V is TRBV15 and J is TRBJ1-2; TCRdb designates TRBD1, a call that cannot be tested without DNA. There are 15 residues in the CDR3. Germline lookup yields CDR1 LNHNV and CDR2 YYDKDF (reference sequence). The CDR3 sequence is CATSREGDGPYGYTF.

The J gene is TRBJ2-7, the V gene TRBV6-5; TCRdb lists TRBD1, though no DNA is available to test this call. Germline V lookup: CDR1 MNHEY, CDR2 SVGAGI. This CDR3 comprises 16 residues. The CDR3 reads CASSYRIQGLQDEQYF.

The chain uses TRBV12-3 or TRBV12-4 and TRBJ2-7; TCRdb gives TRBD1 as the D gene, but with no DNA this cannot be confirmed. CDR3 size: 15 residues. The CDR3 loop reads CASSATGHNSYEQYF.

The chain joins TRBV19 to TRBJ2-1; the TCRdb call, TRBD1, lacks DNA for checking. CDR1 is LNHDA, CDR2 SQIVND, per germline (reference sequence). The CDR3 contains 15 residues. This CDR3 reads CASSRGQGRVNEQFF. Based on the CDR3 plus reference TRBV19 and TRBJ2-1, the full variable domain is DGGITQSPKYLFRKEGQNVTLSCEQNLNHDAMYWYRQDPGQGLRLIYYSQIVNDFQKGDIAEGYSVSREKKESFPLTVTSAQKNPTAFYLCASSRGQGRVNEQFFGPGTRLTVL.

J is TRBJ1-5 and V is TRBV6-5; checking the TCRdb D call of TRBD1 is not possible without DNA. The germline CDR1 and CDR2 sequences are MNHEY and SVGAGI. This CDR3 contains 14 residues. The CDR3 spells CASRQTGGRQPQHF.

V usage is TRBV5-1 and J usage is TRBJ1-2; TCRdb names TRBD1, which stays unverified in the absence of DNA. Germline CDR1 reads SGHRS; CDR2 reads YFSETQ. This CDR3 has 16 amino acids. This CDR3 reads CASRKDRGTANYGYTF.

V gene TRBV7-2 combines with J gene TRBJ2-1; TCRdb reports TRBD2, a call that lacks DNA to check it against. Germline CDR1 SGHTA, CDR2 FQGNSA. The CDR3 totals 16 residues. The CDR3 is CASSPSRLAGDNEQFF.

This chain joins TRBV12-3 or TRBV12-4 and TRBJ1-1; there is no DNA to check the TCRdb D call of TRBD1. This CDR3 has 15 amino acids. The CDR3 loop is CASKLPGPMNTEAFF.

The chain has TRBV5-1 and TRBJ2-3; the D call from TCRdb, TRBD2, cannot be confirmed without DNA. Per germline, CDR1 SGHRS and CDR2 YFSETQ. CDR3 length: 16 residues. CDR3 loop: CASSPFAGATTDTQYF.

This chain uses TRBV3-1 with TRBJ1-5; without DNA, the TCRdb call of TRBD1 cannot be checked. The germline CDR1 and CDR2 sequences are LGHDT and YNNKEL (reference sequence). The CDR3 is made up of 14 amino acids. This CDR3 is CASSQRDTNQPQPF.